A single T cell receptor (beta chain) is shown here with its context. The data were taken from a study of shared clonotypes between healthy human individuals. Germline lookup yields CDR1 MNHNS and CDR2 SASEGT. The V and J ends lost 3 bases and 0 bases respectively, with 12 bases between them. The CDR3 loop spans 15 amino acids. Generated by immunoSEQ multiplex PCR, the TCRdb table keeps only in-frame clones and is missing some. Counted here are 2.5 million or so clones, around 90% occurring once; the ten biggest clones make up about 0.13%. The sample consisted of naive CD4+ T cells sorted from blood. Subset noted: CD45RA+ positively selected. V usage is TRBV6-1 and J usage is TRBJ2-7, with D maybe TRBD1 (6 bases). This clonotype was sampled from a man aged 18 to 29 in good health. The CDR3 sequence: CASSDFGQISYEQYF. In DNA form, the CDR3 reads TGTGCCAGCAGTGACTTCGGACAGATCTCCTACGAGCAGTACTTC.